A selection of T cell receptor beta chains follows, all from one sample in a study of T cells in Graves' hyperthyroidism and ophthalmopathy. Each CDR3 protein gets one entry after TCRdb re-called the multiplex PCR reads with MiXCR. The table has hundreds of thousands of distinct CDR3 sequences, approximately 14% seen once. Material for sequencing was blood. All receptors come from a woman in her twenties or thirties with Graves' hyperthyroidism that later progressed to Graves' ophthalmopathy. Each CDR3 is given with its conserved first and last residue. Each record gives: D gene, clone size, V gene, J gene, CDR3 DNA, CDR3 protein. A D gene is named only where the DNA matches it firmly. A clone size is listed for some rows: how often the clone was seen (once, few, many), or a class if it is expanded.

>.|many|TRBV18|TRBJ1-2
TGTGCCAGCTCACCCTCCGAGGGGGATTTCCCCTACACCTTC
CASSPSEGDFPYTF
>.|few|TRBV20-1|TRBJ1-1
TGCAGTGCCCGTCAAGAGTGGAGACCTGAAGCTTTCTTT
CSARQEWRPEAFF
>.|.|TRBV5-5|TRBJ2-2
TGTGCCAGCAGCTTTTTGGGAGGAGAAACCGGGGAGCTGTTTTTT
CASSFLGGETGELFF
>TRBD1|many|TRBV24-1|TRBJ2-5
TGTGCCACCAGTGATTCATATCCGGGACAGGGTTTGGAGACCCAGTACTTC
CATSDSYPGQGLETQYF
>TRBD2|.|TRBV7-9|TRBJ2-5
TGTGCCAGCAGCTTAATGTCTCTGATAGCGGGAGAGACCCAGTACTTC
CASSLMSLIAGETQYF
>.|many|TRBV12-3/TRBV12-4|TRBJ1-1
TGTGCCAGCAGTTTAGCAGGGGCGGGCGCTGAAGCTTTCTTT
CASSLAGAGAEAFF
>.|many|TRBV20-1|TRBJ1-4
TGCAGTGCTAGCCCGGGACGGGTACAAAAACTGTTTTTT
CSASPGRVQKLFF
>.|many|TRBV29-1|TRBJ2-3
TGCAGCGTTGGGGGGTTACGGGGTGCAGATACGCAGTATTTT
CSVGGLRGADTQYF
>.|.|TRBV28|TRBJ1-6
TGTGCCGCCCCCCCCCGGACCGGAGGTTCACCCCTCCACTTT
CAAPPRTGGSPLHF
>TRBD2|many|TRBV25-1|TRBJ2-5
TGTGCCAGCAGTGCCACAAGATCCCACGTTGGGATAGAGGGGGCGGGAGGGAAAGAGACCCAGTACTTC
CASSATRSHVGIEGAGGKETQYF